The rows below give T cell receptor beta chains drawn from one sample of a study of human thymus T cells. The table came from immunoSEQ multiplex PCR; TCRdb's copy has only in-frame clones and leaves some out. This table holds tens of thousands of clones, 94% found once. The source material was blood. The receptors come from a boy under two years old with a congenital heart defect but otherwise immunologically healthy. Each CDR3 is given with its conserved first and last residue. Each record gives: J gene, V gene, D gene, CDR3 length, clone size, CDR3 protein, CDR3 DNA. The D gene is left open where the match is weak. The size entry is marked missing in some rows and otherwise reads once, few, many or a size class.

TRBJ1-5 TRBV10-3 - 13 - CAIRQGSNQPQHF TGTGCCATCAGACAGGGTAGCAATCAGCCCCAGCATTTT
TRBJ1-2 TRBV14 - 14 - CASSQDLLPYGYTF TGTGCCAGCAGCCAAGATCTGCTCCCCTATGGCTACACCTTC
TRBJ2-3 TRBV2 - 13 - CASSPRTADTQYF TGTGCCAGCAGTCCTCGGACAGCAGATACGCAGTATTTT
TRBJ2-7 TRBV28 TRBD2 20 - CASSFPLAGEWGWPISEQYF TGTGCCAGCAGTTTCCCACTAGCGGGAGAATGGGGGTGGCCTATATCCGAGCAGTACTTC
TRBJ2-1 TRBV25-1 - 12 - CASSLKWNEQFF TGTGCCAGCAGTCTCAAGTGGAATGAGCAGTTCTTC
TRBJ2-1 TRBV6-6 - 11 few CASSYRNEQFF TGTGCCAGCAGTTACAGGAATGAGCAGTTCTTC
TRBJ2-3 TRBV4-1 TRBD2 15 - CASSQAGGRTDTQYF TGCGCCAGCAGCCAAGCGGGAGGGCGCACAGATACGCAGTATTTT
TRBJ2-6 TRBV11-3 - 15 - CASSLVYPGANVLTF TGTGCCAGCAGCTTAGTGTACCCTGGGGCCAACGTCCTGACTTTC
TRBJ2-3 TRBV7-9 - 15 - CASSLDLVRTDTQYF TGTGCCAGCAGCTTAGATTTAGTCCGCACAGATACGCAGTATTTT
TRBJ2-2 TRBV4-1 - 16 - CASSQDKVQNTGELFF TGCGCCAGCAGCCAAGATAAGGTCCAGAACACCGGGGAGCTGTTTTTT
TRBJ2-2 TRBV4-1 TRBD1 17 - CASSQTQGAGSTGELFF TGCGCCAGCAGCCAAACCCAGGGGGCGGGAAGCACCGGGGAGCTGTTTTTT
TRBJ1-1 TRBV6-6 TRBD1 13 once CASSTTGGTEAFF TGTGCCAGCAGCACCACAGGGGGCACTGAAGCTTTCTTT
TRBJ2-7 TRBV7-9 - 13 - CASSFVTTYEQYF TGTGCCAGCAGCTTCGTGACTACCTACGAGCAGTACTTC
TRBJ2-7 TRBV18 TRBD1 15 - CASSRDRGGFYEQYF TGTGCCAGCTCAAGGGACAGGGGGGGATTCTACGAGCAGTACTTC
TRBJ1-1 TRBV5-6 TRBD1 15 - CASSLVPGGGSEAFF TGTGCCAGCAGCTTGGTCCCAGGGGGTGGGTCTGAAGCTTTCTTT
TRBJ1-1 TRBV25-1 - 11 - CASRLGSEAFF TGTGCCAGCAGACTCGGATCTGAAGCTTTCTTT
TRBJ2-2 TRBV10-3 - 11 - CATQGTGELFF TGTGCTACACAGGGGACTGGGGAGCTGTTTTTT
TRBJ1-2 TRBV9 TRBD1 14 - CASSDPRGGYGYTF TGTGCCAGCAGCGACCCCAGGGGGGGATATGGCTACACCTTC
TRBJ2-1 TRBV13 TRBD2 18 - CASTPRASGRVGYNEQFF TGTGCCAGCACCCCGAGGGCTAGCGGGAGAGTGGGGTACAATGAGCAGTTCTTC
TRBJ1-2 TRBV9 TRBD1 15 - CASRGPQGLGYGYTF TGTGCCAGCAGGGGACCACAGGGGCTGGGCTATGGCTACACCTTC
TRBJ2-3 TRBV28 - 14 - CASGSGTNTDTQYF TGTGCCAGCGGGTCCGGGACAAACACAGATACGCAGTATTTT
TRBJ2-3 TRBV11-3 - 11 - CASSRTDTQYF TGTGCCAGCAGCAGGACAGATACGCAGTATTTT
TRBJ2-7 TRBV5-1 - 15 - CASSLGTTGPYEQYF TGCGCCAGCAGCTTGGGGACAACAGGGCCCTACGAGCAGTACTTC
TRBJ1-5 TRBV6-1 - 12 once CASRGPGQPQHF TGTGCCAGCAGGGGACCCGGTCAGCCCCAGCATTTT
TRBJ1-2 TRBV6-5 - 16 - CASSYTKTGTGYGYTF TGTGCCAGCAGTTATACGAAAACAGGGACGGGCTATGGCTACACCTTC
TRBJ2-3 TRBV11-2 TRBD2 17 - CASRPLPWRGVRDTQYF TGTGCCAGCAGACCCCTTCCCTGGCGGGGGGTCCGGGATACGCAGTATTTT
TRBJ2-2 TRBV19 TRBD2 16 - CASRDFGGRITGELFF TGTGCCAGTAGGGATTTCGGGGGGAGGATCACCGGGGAGCTGTTTTTT
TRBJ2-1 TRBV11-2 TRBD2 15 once CASSPRLAGSDEQFF TGTGCCAGCAGCCCCCGACTAGCGGGATCGGATGAGCAGTTCTTC
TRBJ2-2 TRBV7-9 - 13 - CASSPGLTGELFF TGTGCCAGCAGCCCTGGACTCACCGGGGAGCTGTTTTTT
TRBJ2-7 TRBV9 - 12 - CASSGPHYEQYF TGTGCCAGCAGCGGTCCCCACTACGAGCAGTACTTC
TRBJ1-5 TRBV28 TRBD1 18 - CASSPPGQGSRSNQPQHF TGTGCCAGCAGTCCGCCGGGACAGGGGTCTCGTAGCAATCAGCCCCAGCATTTT
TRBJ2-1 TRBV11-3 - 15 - CASSLDSTSWNEQFF TGTGCCAGCAGCTTGGATAGCACATCTTGGAATGAGCAGTTCTTC
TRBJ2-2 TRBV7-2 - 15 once CASSPPGTNTGELFF TGTGCCAGCAGCCCACCCGGGACGAACACCGGGGAGCTGTTTTTT
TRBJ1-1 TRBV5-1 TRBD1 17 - CASSLETGGFMNTEAFF TGCGCCAGCAGCTTGGAGACAGGGGGCTTCATGAACACTGAAGCTTTCTTT
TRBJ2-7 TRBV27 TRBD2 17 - CASSFRLAGVGTYEQYF TGTGCCAGCAGTTTTAGGCTAGCGGGAGTAGGCACCTACGAGCAGTACTTC
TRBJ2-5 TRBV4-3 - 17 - CASSLQLRRGPQETQYF TGCGCCAGCAGCCTCCAACTCCGGCGGGGACCCCAAGAGACCCAGTACTTC
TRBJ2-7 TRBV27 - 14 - CASKGLTKPCEQYF TGTGCCAGCAAGGGGCTGACTAAACCCTGCGAGCAGTACTTC
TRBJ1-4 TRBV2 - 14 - CASVQSAYNEKLFF TGTGCCAGCGTTCAGAGTGCTTATAATGAAAAACTGTTTTTT
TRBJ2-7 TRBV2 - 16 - CASSTPDLLGPYEQYF TGTGCCAGCAGTACACCTGACCTTTTAGGGCCCTACGAGCAGTACTTC
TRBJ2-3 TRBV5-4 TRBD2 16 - CASSLRGLAGGDTQYF TGTGCCAGCAGCTTGCGGGGACTAGCGGGAGGAGATACGCAGTATTTT
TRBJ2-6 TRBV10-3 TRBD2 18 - CAISLTSGSGSGANVLTF TGTGCCATCAGCCTGACTAGCGGGAGTGGCTCTGGGGCCAACGTCCTGACTTTC
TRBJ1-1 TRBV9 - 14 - CASSVGGGASEAFF TGTGCCAGCAGCGTAGGCGGGGGGGCATCCGAAGCTTTCTTT
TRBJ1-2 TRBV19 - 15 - CASSTRDPQGYGYTF TGTGCCAGTAGTACGAGGGACCCCCAAGGTTATGGCTACACCTTC
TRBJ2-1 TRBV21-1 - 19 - CASSKEEEPGEESYNEQFF TGTGCCAGCAGCAAAGAGGAGGAGCCAGGGGAGGAGTCCTACAATGAGCAGTTCTTC
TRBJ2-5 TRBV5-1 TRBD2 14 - CASSWGTSGETQYF TGCGCCAGCAGCTGGGGGACTAGCGGGGAGACCCAGTACTTC
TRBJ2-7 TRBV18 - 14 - CASSPPDSSYEQYF TGTGCCAGCTCACCGCCGGACAGCTCCTACGAGCAGTACTTC
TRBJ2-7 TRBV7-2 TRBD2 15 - CASSFRTSGPEGSYF TGTGCCAGCAGCTTTCGGACTAGCGGGCCTGAGGGTTCTTACTTC
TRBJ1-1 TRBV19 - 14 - CASSMRGIEDEAFF TGTGCCAGTAGTATGAGGGGTATTGAGGATGAAGCTTTCTTT
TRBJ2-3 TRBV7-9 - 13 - CASSKTDVDTQYF TGTGCCAGCAGCAAAACGGACGTGGATACGCAGTATTTT
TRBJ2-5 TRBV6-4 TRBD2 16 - CASSPDPSGGWKTQYF TGTGCCAGCAGTCCCGATCCTAGCGGGGGCTGGAAGACCCAGTACTTC
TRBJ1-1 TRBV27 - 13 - CASRGGQNTEAFF TGTGCCAGCAGGGGGGGACAGAACACTGAAGCTTTCTTT
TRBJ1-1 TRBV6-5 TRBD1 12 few CASSSTGGEAFF TGTGCCAGCAGTTCAACAGGGGGTGAAGCTTTCTTT
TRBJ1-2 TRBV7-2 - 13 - CASSLTREYGYTF TGTGCCAGCAGCCTAACCAGGGAGTATGGCTACACCTTC
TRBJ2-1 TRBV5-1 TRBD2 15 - CASSLGLAGVNEQFF TGCGCCAGCAGCTTGGGACTAGCGGGAGTTAATGAGCAGTTCTTC
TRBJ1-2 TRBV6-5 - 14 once CASSYGTNNYGYTF TGTGCCAGCAGTTACGGGACAAATAACTATGGCTACACCTTC
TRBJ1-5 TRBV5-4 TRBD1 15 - CASSPDRGANQPQHF TGTGCCAGCAGCCCAGACAGGGGCGCCAATCAGCCCCAGCATTTT
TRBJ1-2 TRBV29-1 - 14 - CSVGLTETNYGYTF TGCAGCGTTGGCCTTACAGAAACTAACTATGGCTACACCTTC
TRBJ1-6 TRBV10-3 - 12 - CAISEFNSPLHF TGTGCCATCAGTGAGTTTAATTCACCCCTCCACTTT
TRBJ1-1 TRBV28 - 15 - CASSSKTPKNTEAFF TGTGCCAGCAGTTCTAAGACACCGAAGAACACTGAAGCTTTCTTT
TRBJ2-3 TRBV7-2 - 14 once CASSLAGLTDTQYF TGTGCCAGCAGCTTAGCGGGCCTCACAGATACGCAGTATTTT